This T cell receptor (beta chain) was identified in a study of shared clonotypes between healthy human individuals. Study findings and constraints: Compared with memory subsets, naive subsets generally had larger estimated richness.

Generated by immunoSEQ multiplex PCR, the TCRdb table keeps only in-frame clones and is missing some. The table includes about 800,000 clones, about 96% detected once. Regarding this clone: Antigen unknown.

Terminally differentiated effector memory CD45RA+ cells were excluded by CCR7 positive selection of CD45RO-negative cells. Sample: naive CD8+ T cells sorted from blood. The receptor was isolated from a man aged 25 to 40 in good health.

The CDR3 spells CASSSGGPYNEQFF. CDR3 nucleotides: TGTGCCAGCAGTTCAGGAGGGCCCTACAATGAGCAGTTCTTC. The rearrangement joins TRBV6-5 to TRBJ2-1; the D gene is possibly TRBD2 (6 bases). The CDR3 runs to 14 residues. V dropped 4 bases and J dropped 2 bases, with 9 bases sitting between them. Looked up from germline, CDR1 is MNHEY and CDR2 is SVGAGI.